The T cell receptor (beta chain) under discussion was sequenced for a study of T cell repertoires in cytomegalovirus infection. TCRdb itself ran the reads through MiXCR, one entry per CDR3 protein. The table lists hundreds of thousands of distinct CDR3 sequences, roughly 12% of them singletons. V was pared by 1 base and J by 0 bases, with 5 bases between. The V gene's germline CDR1 is SGHTA and CDR2 FQGNSA. The CDR3 spans 14 residues. This clonotype was seen many times. The TCR comes from a human donor in good health (CMV status not recorded). Some clones in this sample may be carry-over from other donors' samples. The chain is built from TRBV7-2 and TRBJ2-3; D ambiguous. Material: PBMCs. CDR3 coding DNA: TGTGCCAGCAGCTTAGACGGTAGCACAGATACGCAGTATTTT. Protein product: CASSLDGSTDTQYF.